The rows below give T cell receptor beta chains drawn from one sample of a study of blood T cell repertoires in COVID-19. Clones were read by immunoSEQ multiplex PCR, and TCRdb kept only the in-frame ones, dropping some. The table records hundreds of thousands of clones, approximately 90% of them present only once. Material: PBMCs or T cells enriched from blood (not recorded which). These receptors all stem from a man in his thirties or forties who had recovered from COVID-19. The CDR3 runs from the conserved cysteine through the conserved F or W.

V gene | CDR3 protein
TRBV6-1 | CASSGGTGTGFFEQYF
TRBV18 | CASSFSSYEQYF
TRBV11-2 | CASSLLTGGGSSEGYTF
TRBV2 | CANPGTSSNNEQFF
TRBV28 | CASTPGGTLQETQYF
TRBV20-1 | CSALGQTEAFF
TRBV24-1 | CATSDPFHGPYNEQFF
TRBV18 | CASHLSEGAYEQYF
TRBV18 | CASSPRGRNNQPQHF
TRBV7-9 | CASSPAGVYYEQYF
TRBV28 | CASSLNTGELFF
TRBV28 | CASSLFTGLIGYTF
TRBV14 | CASSQDMRAGELFF
TRBV4-1 | CASSPLIWTSGRKNQETQYF
TRBV27 | CASSIPGIEAFF
TRBV27 | CASSKVWGRGPEAFF
TRBV19 | CASSIASQNTEAFF
TRBV5-4 | CASSVDGYEQYF
TRBV7-9 | CASSLGHKHPKQETQYF
TRBV5-4 | CASSSKLAGAETQYF
TRBV18 | CASSPQGDGQGTQYF
TRBV5-1 | CASSIGLAGVKTGELFF
TRBV28 | CASSPARDRGLVAFF
TRBV27 | CASRPTFYGGLAAYNEQFF
TRBV7-9 | CASSLVETNEKLFF
TRBV9 | CASSLTGVTGELFF
TRBV7-9 | CASSLDSTGTDTQYF
TRBV19 | CASRASGTGSIYEQYF
TRBV7-3 | CASSPGSSGANVLTF
TRBV19 | CASSMTAGTEAFF
TRBV5-1 | CASSFGTVEAFF